This T cell receptor beta chain stems from a study of cytomegalovirus exposure and HLA in healthy donors (TCRdb year 2017). For the study in its entirety: According to a later analysis, one platform produced both the approximately 110 validation repertoires and the 700 or so repertoires of the first cohort. The study aimed to test whether signatures of past pathogen exposure could be identified by cataloging public T cell receptors. Along with the approximately 700-subject first cohort, a separate validation cohort of over a hundred different subjects was used. To predict cytomegalovirus infection status, the study combined high-throughput TCR immunosequencing, statistical association of individual TCRs with disease status, and machine learning.

Beyond this particular receptor, the publication reports: Three of the identified cytomegalovirus-associated TCR beta chains were confirmed in vitro to be specific for cytomegalovirus antigens. In both the original and validation cohorts, the classifier was reported to diagnose cytomegalovirus status with high specificity and sensitivity. Subsequent analysis determined that TCRs grouped into clusters in the first cohort also showed a tendency toward co-occurrence across the 120 validation repertoires, and 90% to 95% of cluster scores exceeded 0. The study listed around 160 TCR beta chains as associated with cytomegalovirus. A later analysis lacked HLA typing for the validation cohort, so it scored co-occurrence in that cohort across all 120 or so repertoires. The authors suggested that the approach could potentially be extended to other disease states and immunological phenotypes. Most TCR sequences were observed very rarely across donors, whereas some public TCRs were present in many individuals.

The germline V end is reduced by 6 bases and the J end by 5 bases; junction bases left unmatched: 3. CDR1 and CDR2 are read off the germline V gene as MNHEY and SVGAGI. The CDR3 holds 13 amino acids from the cysteine to the phenylalanine. The sequence is cut down to CDR3 DNA, 39 bases in frame from base 1. The library came from the immunoSEQ multiplex PCR assay. Regarding the original processing steps: A statistical classification framework was built for diagnosing cytomegalovirus status from the catalog of TCR beta chain sequences. Sourced from immuneACCESS, this table was stored by TCRdb with only in-frame sequences that have V and J called. A share of the clones is absent; for the studies checked, an unresolved V gene accounts for under half, and the remainder has no known explanation. V and J calls and clone size are as listed in that table; D and trimming were resolved from the DNA. Within this sample are 100,000 to 150,000 clones, with 85% to 90% of them counted one time only. The top ten clones comprise about 1.1% of the sample.

In the case of this clone: Its antigen is not yet known. It has no much larger one-base neighbor in the sample; base qualities were not kept.

The donors belonged to the validation cohort of around 120 subjects, which was separate from the roughly 700-subject first cohort. The sequence derives from a woman aged 18-29 years in good health and CMV-seronegative. In this chain, TRBV6-5 is recombined with TRBJ1-5; TRBD1 lines up with 8 middle nucleotides. The sample taken for sequencing was PBMCs. At the DNA level, the sequence is TGTGCCAGCAGCAGGGGGCTGGATCAGCCCCAGCATTTT. Its protein product is CASSRGLDQPQHF.